The T cell receptor (beta chain) described here comes from a study of PD-1 blockade in classical Hodgkin lymphoma (dated by TCRdb to about 2020). In terms of the full investigation: Nivolumab dosing was 3 mg/kg intravenously every 2 weeks, continuing until either disease progression or unacceptable toxicity. The study used CyTOF and TCR beta sequencing to define a peripheral blood immune signature of response to PD-1 blockade in classical Hodgkin lymphoma.

The Qiagen DNeasy kit was used to extract genomic DNA both from unsorted PBMCs and from the negatively selected CD4+ and CD8+ fractions. TCR beta CDR3 regions were amplified by immunoSEQ multiplex PCR using primers annealing to V and J segments. A synthetic immune receptor repertoire was used to minimize amplification bias, and any residual bias was removed computationally once sequencing was done. The authors' analysis ran thus. Custom Python scripts were used to quantify repertoire diversity as the Shannon entropy index. Unsorted, CD4+ and CD8+ repertoires were analyzed separately, except for combined analyses in which CD4+ and CD8+ sequences were merged in silico. Clonal expansion was defined as a frequency increase of at least 2-fold after treatment compared with C1D1, and clones undetected at baseline were assigned a pseudocount of 0.5. Clones with 0 or 1 copy at C1D1 were defined as singleton clones, while clones with 2 or more copies were defined as non-singleton clones. Clones expanded in unsorted samples were annotated as CD4+, CD8+ or unknown by matching protein sequences in sorted samples from the same patient. Wilcoxon tests were applied to paired samples to test diversity changes from C1D1 to C4D1. This is the immuneACCESS table as TCRdb keeps it, with only in-frame sequences that have V and J called. A part of the clones is gone; compared with another copy, unresolved V genes explain less than half, and the rest is unexplained. D and trimming come from the DNA, and the V and J calls and clone size come from that table. The sample table records tens of thousands of clones; 75% to 90% of these occur just once. The leading ten clones occupy 3.1% of the sample.

What this sample's time point label stands for: cycle 4 day 1 (C4D1), after more than 5 weeks of nivolumab. Every trial patient had relapsed following autologous stem cell transplantation, and prior brentuximab vedotin exposure was what differed among cohorts A, B and C. Using a Miltenyi CD4+ T cell isolation kit, CD4+ T cells were purified from thawed PBMCs through magnetic negative selection. The trial cohort included 56 patients with relapsed/refractory classical Hodgkin lymphoma, and each patient had a best overall response of complete response, partial response or progressive disease. In the multi-cohort phase II CheckMate 205 trial, trial patients received single-agent nivolumab. An independent review committee assessed best overall response by applying the 2007 International Working Group response criteria. Trial PBMCs were collected just before the start of nivolumab (C1D1) and during therapy at cycle 2 day 1 and cycle 4 day 1. After peripheral blood was drawn into 8 mL Vacutainer Cell Preparation Tubes, PBMCs were isolated by centrifugation and then cryopreserved. Purified CD4+ and CD8+ fractions were prepared only for cases where an additional PBMC sample was available. Magnetically labelled cells were removed on LS columns in a quadroMACS separator, and the flow-through was retained as the purified fraction.

Regarding this clone: Its antigen remains unidentified. No quality values exist for individual bases; no much larger clone is one base distant.

The paper's findings and limits, for the study overall: A significant rise by C4D1 was seen in CD4+ but not CD8+ TCR diversity (p=0.0027 vs p=0.16), with the rise being most apparent in complete responders (p=0.02). Baseline TCR diversity was reported as lower in newly diagnosed patients than in healthy donors, and lower still in relapsed/refractory patients. The study was restricted to a single clinical trial cohort, and the causes of repertoire differences, possibly disease activity or prior therapy, were left undefined. Diversity was lower in patients who began nivolumab less than 1 year after ASCT, so these patients were left out of later analyses to avoid confounding by immune reconstitution. Baseline diversity similar to that of newly diagnosed patients was observed in trial patients achieving complete response, whereas significantly lower diversity was observed in partial responders and progressors.

V is reduced by 3 bases and J by 2 bases, leaving a spacing of 13 bases between them. According to the germline V gene, CDR1 reads KGHSH and CDR2 reads LQKENI. Spanning cysteine to phenylalanine, the CDR3 consists of 16 amino acids. The sequence is cut down to CDR3 DNA, 48 bases in frame from base 1. The chain is encoded by TRBV18 joined to TRBJ1-4, with TRBD1 perhaps the D gene, on 6 matching bases. The sample in question was CD4+ T cells from blood, obtained before the fourth cycle of nivolumab. This TCR was sampled from a human donor with classical Hodgkin lymphoma. The CDR3 reads as follows: CASSPNRVSTNEKLFF. The nucleotide sequence is given as TGTGCCAGCTCACCTAACAGGGTATCTACTAATGAAAAACTGTTTTTT.